Below are 21 T cell receptor beta chains sequenced from a single sample in a study of T cells in localized non-small cell lung cancer. This table comes from immunoSEQ multiplex PCR, and its TCRdb copy is limited to in-frame clones, with some not included. The repertoire includes roughly 30,000 clones, 92% of them detected once, and around 4% sits in the top ten. The sequences come from peripheral blood mononuclear cells, collected before any cancer treatment. The receptors derive from a woman aged 35-75 years with stage III lung adenocarcinoma.

The rearrangement links TRBV11-2 to TRBJ2-1; D gene ambiguous. The CDR3 is 11 amino acids. V lost 5 bases and J 4 bases, leaving 3 bases between the germline ends. Germline values: CDR1 SGHAT, CDR2 FQNNGV. CDR3 loop: CASSPYNEQFF. DNA for the CDR3: TGTGCCAGCAGCCCGTACAATGAGCAGTTCTTC.

The chain links TRBV28 to TRBJ2-3; 8 bases match TRBD2. Germline CDR1 MDHEN, CDR2 SYDVKM. Trimming removed 3 bases from V and 6 bases from J; junction bases left unmatched: 8. The CDR3 runs to 15 residues. This CDR3 reads CASSFPLAALDTQYF. The CDR3 DNA reads as TGTGCCAGCAGTTTTCCACTAGCGGCCCTGGATACGCAGTATTTT. The variable domain in full, with the rest retrieved from reference TRBV28 and TRBJ2-3, is DVKVTQSSRYLVKRTGEKVFLECVQDMDHENMFWYRQDPGLGLRLIYFSYDVKMKEKGDIPEGYSVSREKKERFSLILESASTNQTSMYLCASSFPLAALDTQYFGPGTRLTVL.

This rearrangement joins TRBV5-5 to TRBJ2-3, with 7 bases that match TRBD2. CDR1 is SGHKS, CDR2 YYEKEE, per germline (reference sequence). V lost 4 bases to trimming and J lost 2 bases; unmatched junction nucleotides: 7. The CDR3 is made up of 15 amino acids. The CDR3 is CASSKGLDFTDTQYF. DNA of the CDR3: TGTGCCAGCAGCAAAGGACTAGACTTCACAGATACGCAGTATTTT. Full variable domain (rest looked up from reference TRBV5-5 and TRBJ2-3): DAGVTQSPTHLIKTRGQQVTLRCSPISGHKSVSWYQQVLGQGPQFIFQYYEKEERGRGNFPDRFSARQFPNYSSELNVNALLLGDSALYLCASSKGLDFTDTQYFGPGTRLTVL.

The V call is TRBV27, the J call TRBJ1-1, with D possibly being TRBD1 (5 bases). Germline V gene sequence: CDR1 MNHEY, CDR2 SMNVEV (reference sequence). This CDR3 has 13 residues. The V end lost 6 bases, the J end lost 8 bases, and 16 bases lay between the germline ends. CDR3 in amino acids: CASSRGPGREAFF. CDR3 DNA sequence: TGTGCCAGCAGCCGCGGTCCGGGACGGGAAGCTTTCTTT.

This clone was counted a single time. The chain combines TRBV5-1 with TRBJ1-2; 9 bases line up with TRBD1. Unmatched junction bases numbered 5, after V lost 3 bases and J lost 8 bases. Germline CDR1 and CDR2: SGHRS and YFSETQ. The CDR3 runs 13 residues. The CDR3 region is CASSSDRGRGYTF. CDR3 nucleotide sequence: TGCGCCAGCAGCTCGGACAGGGGCAGGGGCTACACCTTC.

This chain connects TRBV7-8 to TRBJ1-2; D is uncertain. V was trimmed by 2 bases and J by 6 bases, leaving 7 bases between them. Germline V gene data show CDR1 as SGHVS and CDR2 as FQNEAQ. The CDR3 length is 12 residues. The CDR3 nucleotides read TGTGCCAGCAGCTTAAACGGGGATGGCTACACCTTC. Translated, it gives CASSLNGDGYTF.

The J gene is TRBJ2-5, the V gene TRBV5-4, with 8 bases that match TRBD2. Losses at the gene ends were 4 bases for V and 0 bases for J; bases not matched to a gene: 11. Germline CDR1 SGHNT, CDR2 YYREEE (reference sequence). This CDR3 contains 17 residues. CDR3 protein: CASSPGTSGSNQETQYF. CDR3 DNA: TGTGCCAGCAGCCCGGGCACTAGCGGTTCCAACCAAGAGACCCAGTACTTC.

V usage is TRBV30 and J usage is TRBJ2-1; D not certain. V shed 4 bases and J shed 0 bases, with 10 bases lying between them. The CDR3 spans 14 residues. In germline, CDR1 is GTSNPN, CDR2 SVGIG (reference sequence). CDR3 amino acids: CAWNDWSSYNEQFF. The CDR3 nucleotides are TGTGCCTGGAACGACTGGAGCTCCTACAATGAGCAGTTCTTC.

The rearrangement links TRBV10-2 to TRBJ2-1; TRBD2 matches at 13 bases. Germline CDR1 and CDR2: WSHSY and SAAADI. The V segment lost 6 bases and the J segment 7 bases; nucleotides outside the gene matches: 9. CDR3 length: 16 residues. The CDR3 DNA follows: TGCGCCAGCAGGCCCCCGGGACTAGCGGGATTGAATGAGCAGTTCTTC. This gives the protein CASRPPGLAGLNEQFF.

The chain carries TRBV6-5 and TRBJ2-1; 13 bases line up with TRBD2. CDR3 length: 14 residues. Germline-derived CDR1 and CDR2 are MNHEY and SVGAGI. V lost 7 bases, J lost 7 bases, and 4 bases stayed unmatched. The CDR3 DNA sequence: TGTGCCAGCAAACCGGGACTAGCGGGAAATGAGCAGTTCTTC. The encoded protein is CASKPGLAGNEQFF.

The chain combines TRBV2 with TRBJ2-5; D uncertain. The germline CDR1 and CDR2 sequences are SNHLY and FYNNEI. Trimming shortened V by 7 bases and J by 3 bases, and 12 bases separated the two germline ends. The CDR3 runs to 13 residues. The CDR3 is CASKRAGEETQYF. As DNA, the CDR3 is TGTGCCAGCAAAAGGGCAGGCGAAGAGACCCAGTACTTC.

The V call is TRBV27, the J call TRBJ2-6; the D is unclear. Germline loops: CDR1 MNHEY, CDR2 SMNVEV (reference sequence). The CDR3 contains 13 residues. V dropped 7 bases and J dropped 0 bases, with 4 bases sitting between them. CDR3 sequence reads: CASKTSGANVLTF. The DNA for the CDR3 is TGTGCCAGCAAGACCTCTGGGGCCAACGTCCTGACTTTC.

The rearrangement links TRBV4-3 to TRBJ1-2, with TRBD1 identical over 9 bases. Germline CDR1 is LGHNA and CDR2 is YSLEER. V shed 3 bases and J 4 bases; nucleotides not matched to a gene: 0. The CDR3 runs to 13 residues. Written as DNA, the CDR3 is TGCGCCAGCAGCCAGACAGGGGGCTATGGCTACACCTTC. Translating it yields CASSQTGGYGYTF.

The chain joins TRBV5-1 to TRBJ1-3; a possible D gene is TRBD1 (5 bases). V was shortened by 4 bases and J by 2 bases, with 13 bases between the two germline ends. The CDR3 is 15 amino acids. Germline-derived CDR1 and CDR2 are SGHRS and YFSETQ. The CDR3 spells CASSRDLGTGNTIYF. The CDR3 DNA reads as TGCGCCAGCAGCCGGGACCTGGGGACTGGAAACACCATATATTTT.

The chain carries TRBV5-1 and TRBJ1-1, with D hard to call. V was trimmed by 0 bases and J by 0 bases, leaving 3 bases between them. In germline, CDR1 is SGHRS, CDR2 YFSETQ. This CDR3 region has 13 residues. CDR3 nucleotides: TGCGCCAGCAGCTTGGGTCTGAACACTGAAGCTTTCTTT. Translated: CASSLGLNTEAFF.

The chain recombines TRBV30 with TRBJ2-3; TRBD1 agrees at 9 bases. Germline V gives CDR1 GTSNPN, CDR2 SVGIG (reference sequence). The CDR3 runs to 12 residues. With V trimmed by 8 bases and J by 4 bases, 4 bases remained unmatched. CDR3 region: CAGGQGPDTQYF. The CDR3 coding sequence is TGTGCCGGTGGACAGGGGCCAGATACGCAGTATTTT.

The chain uses TRBV7-9 and TRBJ2-1; 7 nucleotides agree with TRBD1. Looked up from germline, CDR1 is SEHNR and CDR2 is FQNEAQ (reference sequence). The CDR3 runs to 15 residues. V shed 2 bases and J 6 bases; nucleotides not matched to a gene: 7. In nucleotides, the CDR3 is TGTGCCAGCAGCTTAATGGCAGGGGGTACCAATGAGCAGTTCTTC. Translating it yields CASSLMAGGTNEQFF.

The J gene is TRBJ2-7, the V gene TRBV27; D may be TRBD1 (6 bases). Germline V gene sequence: CDR1 MNHEY, CDR2 SMNVEV (reference sequence). With 5 bases removed from V and 0 bases from J, the gap between germline ends came to 14 bases. The CDR3 spans 15 residues. CDR3 sequence reads: CASSTSQGRSYEQYF. The CDR3 bases are TGTGCCAGCAGTACCTCCCAGGGGCGCTCCTACGAGCAGTACTTC.

CDR3 region: CASSLAGVGGQETQYF. CDR3 DNA sequence: TGCGCCAGCAGCCTCGCGGGAGTTGGGGGCCAAGAGACCCAGTACTTC. The chain joins TRBV4-3 to TRBJ2-5; 7 bases line up with TRBD2. Trimming cost V 4 bases and J 1 base; bases outside gene matches: 9. Germline loops: CDR1 LGHNA, CDR2 YSLEER. The CDR3 runs to 16 residues.

The chain has TRBV11-2 and TRBJ2-6; D is perhaps TRBD1 or TRBD2 (6 bases each). The CDR3 covers 18 residues. With 2 bases removed from V and 2 bases from J, the gap between germline ends came to 16 bases. The V gene's germline CDR1 is SGHAT and CDR2 FQNNGV. The CDR3 DNA reads TGTGCCAGCAGCTTACTCTTAAAGGGGGGCACTGGGGCCAACGTCCTGACTTTC. Its protein is CASSLLLKGGTGANVLTF.

The rearrangement uses TRBV5-1 and TRBJ2-7; D is possibly TRBD1 (6 bases). Trimming shortened V by 1 base and J by 1 base, and 15 bases separated the two germline ends. Germline CDR1 reads SGHRS; CDR2 reads YFSETQ. The CDR3 has 16 residues. Here the CDR3 reads CASSLRTGFQSYEQYF. CDR3 nucleotide sequence: TGCGCCAGCAGCTTGCGAACAGGGTTCCAATCCTACGAGCAGTACTTC.